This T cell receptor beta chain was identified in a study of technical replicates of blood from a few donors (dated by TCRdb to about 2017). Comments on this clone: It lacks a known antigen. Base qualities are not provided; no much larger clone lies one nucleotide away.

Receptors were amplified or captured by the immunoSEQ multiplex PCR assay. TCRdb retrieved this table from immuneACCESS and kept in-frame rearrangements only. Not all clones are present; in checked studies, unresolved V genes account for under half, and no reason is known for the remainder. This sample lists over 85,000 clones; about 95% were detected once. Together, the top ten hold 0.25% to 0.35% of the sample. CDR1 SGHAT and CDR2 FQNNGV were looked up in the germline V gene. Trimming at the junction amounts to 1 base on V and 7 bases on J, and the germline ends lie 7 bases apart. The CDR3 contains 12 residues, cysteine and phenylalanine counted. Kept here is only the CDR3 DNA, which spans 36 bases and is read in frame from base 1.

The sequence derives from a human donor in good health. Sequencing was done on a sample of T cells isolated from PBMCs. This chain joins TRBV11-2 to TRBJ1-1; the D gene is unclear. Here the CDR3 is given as CASSLGGYEAFF. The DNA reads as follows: TGTGCCAGCAGCTTAGGAGGGTATGAAGCTTTCTTT.